The rows below give T cell receptor beta chains drawn from one sample of a study of cytomegalovirus exposure and HLA in healthy donors. Repertoires were generated with immunoSEQ multiplex PCR, while TCRdb's copy carries only in-frame clones and drops some. The table includes roughly 190,000 clones, 75% to 85% detected once. Sequencing was carried out using PBMCs. Receptors originate from a woman aged 18-29 years in good health and CMV-seronegative. The CDR3 runs from the conserved cysteine through the conserved F or W. A D gene is named only where the DNA matches it firmly. The size of a clone is reported for some rows only, either as once, few or many, or as a class for expanded clones.

TGTGCCAGCAGTTACGGACTAGCGGGGGAGTCCTATGAGCAGTTCTTC	CASSYGLAGESYEQFF	TRBJ2-1	.	TRBV6-5	TRBD2
TGTGCCAGCAGCGTCATAGGGGAGGGAGAGACCCAGTACTTC	CASSVIGEGETQYF	TRBJ2-5	.	TRBV9	TRBD2
TGTGCCAGTAGGAGGGGCAGGGAGGCTAATCAGCCCCAGCATTTT	CASRRGREANQPQHF	TRBJ1-5	few	TRBV19	.
TGCAGCGCCCGAGACACCCCGTACTACGAGCAGTACTTC	CSARDTPYYEQYF	TRBJ2-7	once	TRBV29-1	.
TGTGCCAGCAGCCAACAGGGGAGTGAAAAACTGTTTTTT	CASSQQGSEKLFF	TRBJ1-4	.	TRBV5-6	TRBD1
TGTGCCAGCAGTTTAGGGACAGACCCAAATGAGCAGTTCTTC	CASSLGTDPNEQFF	TRBJ2-1	.	TRBV27	TRBD1
TGTGCCTGGAGTGACGGGAACTATGGCTACACCTTC	CAWSDGNYGYTF	TRBJ1-2	.	TRBV30	.
TGTGCCAGCAGGCAGGGTTTGGTCTACGAGCAGTACTTC	CASRQGLVYEQYF	TRBJ2-7	few	TRBV6-5	.
TGTGCCAGCAGACCAGGGGGAACTGAAGCTTTCTTT	CASRPGGTEAFF	TRBJ1-1	.	TRBV6-5	TRBD1
TGTGCCAGTGACGGGGAGTATAGCAATCAGCCCCAGCATTTT	CASDGEYSNQPQHF	TRBJ1-5	.	TRBV7-2	.
TGCGCCAGCAGCGCGGGACAGGAACAAGAGACCCAGTACTTC	CASSAGQEQETQYF	TRBJ2-5	.	TRBV5-1	TRBD1
TGTGCCAGCAGTCAAGGGGCGAGCAATCAGCCCCAGCATTTT	CASSQGASNQPQHF	TRBJ1-5	.	TRBV2	.
TGTGCCAGCAGCTTGGGACTGTACCGAGGAGGCTACACCTTC	CASSLGLYRGGYTF	TRBJ1-2	.	TRBV5-8	.
TGTGCCAGCAGTTACGGGCTAGCGGGTCGCGGGGGGGAGCTGTTTTTT	CASSYGLAGRGGELFF	TRBJ2-2	.	TRBV6-5	TRBD2
TGTGCCAGCAGCGCGTCACCGGGACAGTTGAATGAAAAACTGTTTTTT	CASSASPGQLNEKLFF	TRBJ1-4	few	TRBV7-3	TRBD1
TGTGCCAGCAGTCCCCGGGACATCTACTACGAGCAGTACTTC	CASSPRDIYYEQYF	TRBJ2-7	.	TRBV6-5	.
TGTGCCAGCAGTTTCCCTAGGGACAGAAAACACCACGAGCAGTACTTC	CASSFPRDRKHHEQYF	TRBJ2-7	.	TRBV28	TRBD1
TGTGCCAGCAGCCCCTATCGGGAGGAGTACGAGCAGTACTTC	CASSPYREEYEQYF	TRBJ2-7	.	TRBV7-9	TRBD2
TGTGCCAGCAGCTTAGCGATACGGACAGGAACCACCGGGGAGCTGTTTTTT	CASSLAIRTGTTGELFF	TRBJ2-2	once	TRBV7-8	TRBD1
TGTGCCAGTACACCCCGGGACAGGGGCTATGGCTACACCTTC	CASTPRDRGYGYTF	TRBJ1-2	.	TRBV19	TRBD1
TGTGCCAGCAGCCTTTCCGGGACAGTCTACAATGAGCAGTTCTTC	CASSLSGTVYNEQFF	TRBJ2-1	.	TRBV5-8	TRBD1
TGTGCCAGAACCCCCCATTGGGGGCGCTACGAGCAGTACTTC	CARTPHWGRYEQYF	TRBJ2-7	.	TRBV5-3	.
TGTGCCAGCTCCCCCGGGACTAGCGGGGTTGGGAAGTACTTC	CASSPGTSGVGKYF	TRBJ2-7	.	TRBV18	TRBD2
TGTGCCAGCAGCTTAGTTTCTAGCGGACCCGAACGAGCCTACGAGCAGTACTTC	CASSLVSSGPERAYEQYF	TRBJ2-7	.	TRBV7-2	TRBD2
TGTGCCAGCAGCGACGGACAGGGGGCTGGCACTGAAGCTTTCTTT	CASSDGQGAGTEAFF	TRBJ1-1	once	TRBV5-6	TRBD1
TGTGCCACGAGGCAGTCGGGGGAGACCCAGTACTTC	CATRQSGETQYF	TRBJ2-5	.	TRBV6-1	.
TGTGCCAGCAGCGTAGCCGGGTCCCTTAACTATGGCTACACCTTC	CASSVAGSLNYGYTF	TRBJ1-2	once	TRBV9	.
TGCAGCGTTGGGGCAGGGTCGGACACTGAAGCTTTCTTT	CSVGAGSDTEAFF	TRBJ1-1	.	TRBV29-1	.
TGCAGCGTTGGACCCGGGTCTAGCACAGATACGCAGTATTTT	CSVGPGSSTDTQYF	TRBJ2-3	.	TRBV29-1	.
TGCGCCAGCAGCTTGGCTAGTTACGGGTCCACAGATACGCAGTATTTT	CASSLASYGSTDTQYF	TRBJ2-3	few	TRBV5-1	.
TGCGCCAGCAGCCCCCTGGGAGGCTTGGGAGAGACCCAGTACTTC	CASSPLGGLGETQYF	TRBJ2-5	.	TRBV5-1	.
TGTGCCAGCAGTTTTCTCAGGGGGGAAGACTATGGCTACACCTTC	CASSFLRGEDYGYTF	TRBJ1-2	once	TRBV6-6	TRBD1
TGTGCCAGCAGTTCCACAGGGGCCTATGGCTACACCTTC	CASSSTGAYGYTF	TRBJ1-2	.	TRBV6-5	TRBD1
TGTGCCAGCAGAGAGAGTGATCAGCCCCAGCATTTT	CASRESDQPQHF	TRBJ1-5	.	TRBV7-9	.
TGTGCCAGCAGCTTAGGGAGTTCCCTGAGTGGACTGTTTTTT	CASSLGSSLSGLFF	TRBJ1-4	.	TRBV7-9	.
TGTGCCATGGCATGGGACAGTGGGGAAAAACTGTTTTTT	CAMAWDSGEKLFF	TRBJ1-4	.	TRBV10-3	TRBD1
TGTGCCAGTAGTCAACGCGGGGGTTCTAGCACAGATACGCAGTATTTT	CASSQRGGSSTDTQYF	TRBJ2-3	.	TRBV19	TRBD2
TGTGCCAGCAGCGACGGACTCGGGGAGCTGTTTTTT	CASSDGLGELFF	TRBJ2-2	.	TRBV7-8	.
TGTGCCAGCCACGCACAGGGAGCTAACTATGGCTACACCTTC	CASHAQGANYGYTF	TRBJ1-2	.	TRBV6-1	.
TGTGCCAGCAGCTTGGACGGTAGCGGGTTCGGGACCCAGTACTTC	CASSLDGSGFGTQYF	TRBJ2-5	.	TRBV5-8	TRBD2
TGTGCCAGCAGTCCCAACAGGGATCAGCCCCAGCATTTT	CASSPNRDQPQHF	TRBJ1-5	.	TRBV27	.
TGCGCCAGCAGCTCCCTACAGGGCTACGAGCAGTACTTC	CASSSLQGYEQYF	TRBJ2-7	.	TRBV5-1	.
TGTGCCAGCAGTTATCAAGCCGTATCGCAAGAGACCCAGTACTTC	CASSYQAVSQETQYF	TRBJ2-5	.	TRBV6-5	.
TGTGCCAGCAGTTTATTTACTAGCGGGAATAACAATGAGCAGTTCTTC	CASSLFTSGNNNEQFF	TRBJ2-1	.	TRBV28	TRBD2
TGTGCCAGCAGCCCCGGGACTAGCGGGGGCAATGAGCAGTTCTTC	CASSPGTSGGNEQFF	TRBJ2-1	.	TRBV7-6	TRBD2
TGTGCCACCAAAACCCTGGAGGGTCATGGCTACACCTTC	CATKTLEGHGYTF	TRBJ1-2	.	TRBV15	.
TGTGCCAGCAGACCCACTAGCGGGAGAGTCAATGAGCAGTTCTTC	CASRPTSGRVNEQFF	TRBJ2-1	.	TRBV6-6	TRBD2
TGTGCCAGCTCACCAGGGACAGGGCACACCGGGGAGCTGTTTTTT	CASSPGTGHTGELFF	TRBJ2-2	.	TRBV18	TRBD1